The next 27 T cell receptor beta chains were all read from a single sample in a study of OX40 agonist ivuxolimab in advanced cancers. Clones were read by immunoSEQ multiplex PCR, and TCRdb kept only the in-frame ones, dropping some. The profile shows about 81,000 clones, roughly 80% of them singletons. The starting material was CD4+ or CD8+ T cells sorted from blood, obtained in a trial of the OX40 agonist ivuxolimab. These receptors came from an adult with an advanced solid tumor such as melanoma, head and neck, liver or kidney cancer.

V is TRBV6-5 and J is TRBJ1-5; no firm D call. Looked up from germline, CDR1 is MNHEY and CDR2 is SVGAGI. There are 13 residues in the CDR3. The germline V and J ends were trimmed by 1 base and 10 bases, with 11 bases remaining between them. CDR3 coding DNA: TGTGCCAGCAGTTACTATTCGGGTCAACCCCAGCATTTT. This translates into CASSYYSGQPQHF.

The rearrangement joins TRBV6-4 to TRBJ1-2; possibly TRBD1 for D (6 bases). CDR3 length: 16 residues. The germline V gene has CDR1 MRHNA and CDR2 SNTAGT. With 5 bases removed from V and 0 bases from J, the gap between germline ends came to 16 bases. The CDR3 here is CASSPTQDRPNYGYTF. The CDR3 nucleotides read TGTGCCAGCAGTCCCACGCAGGACAGACCTAACTATGGCTACACCTTC.

V and J are TRBV6-1 and TRBJ2-1, with 10 bases lining up with TRBD2. Germline V gene data show CDR1 as MNHNS and CDR2 as SASEGT. CDR3 length: 15 residues. The trim removed 4 bases at V and 5 bases at J, leaving 5 bases unmatched. The CDR3 DNA is TGTGCCAGCAGTGTAGGAGCGGGGGGGAACAATGAGCAGTTCTTC. Its translation is CASSVGAGGNNEQFF.

The rearrangement uses TRBV28 and TRBJ2-7, with 9 bases lining up with TRBD1. Trimming cost V 10 bases and J 3 bases; bases outside gene matches: 10. The CDR3 totals 14 residues. The germline CDR1 and CDR2 sequences are MDHEN and SYDVKM. The chain's CDR3 is CAIQYRDRVYEQYF. DNA for the CDR3: TGTGCCATTCAATACCGGGACAGGGTCTACGAGCAGTACTTC. The whole variable domain, filled in from reference TRBV28 and TRBJ2-7, reads DVKVTQSSRYLVKRTGEKVFLECVQDMDHENMFWYRQDPGLGLRLIYFSYDVKMKEKGDIPEGYSVSREKKERFSLILESASTNQTSMYLCAIQYRDRVYEQYFGPGTRLTVT.

The CDR3 sequence: CASSPNTEKLFF. As DNA, the CDR3 is TGTGCCAGCAGCCCAAACACCGAAAAACTGTTTTTT. This chain links TRBV7-2 with TRBJ1-4; unclear D gene. Germline CDR1 reads SGHTA; CDR2 reads FQGNSA. V gave up 5 bases and J gave up 8 bases, with 9 bases separating them. The CDR3 is 12 amino acids.

The chain links TRBV7-2 to TRBJ2-3, with 7 bases fitting TRBD2. The V and J ends lost 4 bases and 5 bases, in that order; junction bases with no gene match: 3. This CDR3 region has 13 residues. Germline CDR1 SGHTA, CDR2 FQGNSA. Written as DNA, the CDR3 is TGTGCCAGCAGCTACCGGGGGGAAGATACGCAGTATTTT. Translated: CASSYRGEDTQYF.

The chain combines TRBV19 with TRBJ2-7; 9 bases are a match to TRBD1. Germline V gives CDR1 LNHDA, CDR2 SQIVND (reference sequence). The J segment lost 9 bases and the V segment lost 6 bases, leaving 9 bases of the junction unmatched. The CDR3 runs to 13 residues. Here the CDR3 DNA reads TGTGCCAGTAGGAGGACAGGGGAGAGCGGGCAGTACTTC. Protein product: CASRRTGESGQYF.

This clone was observed a single time. The chain uses TRBV7-3 and TRBJ2-1; 7 bases match TRBD2. Germline V lookup: CDR1 SGHTA, CDR2 FQGTGA. The CDR3 runs 15 residues. V was pared by 5 bases and J by 2 bases, with 6 bases of the junction left unmatched. In DNA, the CDR3 is TGTGCCAGCAGCCTATCTAGCGGAACCTACAATGAGCAGTTCTTC. Its translation is CASSLSSGTYNEQFF.

The rearrangement uses TRBV4-3 and TRBJ2-5; the match to TRBD1 covers 8 bases. CDR3 length equals 14 residues. The germline gives CDR1 LGHNA, CDR2 YSLEER. The trim removed 4 bases at V and 4 bases at J, leaving 5 bases unmatched. The DNA of the CDR3 is TGCGCCAGCAGCCCGCAGGGGGCTGGAGAGACCCAGTACTTC. It translates to CASSPQGAGETQYF.

The chain couples TRBV21-1 to TRBJ2-7. TRBV21-1 is labeled a pseudogene. The CDR3 spans 14 residues. CDR3 DNA: TGTGCCAGCAGCGAAAAGAGGGGCGCCTACGAGCAGTACGTC. Encoded protein: CASSEKRGAYEQYV.

As regards this clone: At one end the junction does not follow the germline gene, possibly because of a read error. The rearrangement joins TRBV7-7 to TRBJ1-1, with unresolved D. CDR3 size: 13 residues. Germline CDR1 SSHAT, CDR2 FNYEAQ (reference sequence). In DNA form, the CDR3 reads TGTGCTAGCAGCTTAGGACCCCATGCTGAAGCTTTCTTT. This gives the protein CASSLGPHAEAFF.

The chain joins TRBV30 to TRBJ1-6; D gene ambiguous. This CDR3 is built from 17 residues. CDR1 and CDR2 from the germline V gene are GTSNPN and SVGIG (reference sequence). The V and J ends lost 0 bases and 0 bases respectively, with 12 bases between them. The CDR3 region has the DNA TGTGCCTGGAGTGTTCGACGTTCAAGCTCCTATAATTCACCCCTCCACTTT. Protein product: CAWSVRRSSSYNSPLHF.

The rearrangement links TRBV7-2 to TRBJ2-1, with 10 bases fitting TRBD2. The CDR3 runs to 14 residues. CDR1 SGHTA and CDR2 FQGNSA come from the germline V gene. After removal of 7 bases from V and 4 bases from J, the junction contained 4 bases not matched to a gene. Here the CDR3 DNA reads TGTGCCAGCACAGCGGGGGGGCCTTACAATGAGCAGTTCTTC. Amino acids: CASTAGGPYNEQFF.

The DNA of the CDR3 is TGTGCCAGCAGCTTAGAGGGGTCTGGCGACCCCCTGAAGGAATATGTC. Translation: CASSLEGSGDPLKEYV. The chain links TRBV7-8 to TRBJ2-7; D is possibly TRBD1 (5 bases). The CDR3 sequence is 16 residues long. CDR1 is SGHVS and CDR2 is FQNEAQ in the germline V gene.

This sequence joins TRBV9 and TRBJ1-1; D is unresolved. Germline assignment: CDR1 SGDLS and CDR2 YYNGEE. The CDR3 is 14 residues long. The ends were cut back, 0 bases at V and 4 bases at J, with 10 bases in the middle. The CDR3 nucleotides read TGTGCCAGCAGCGTAGTCGGGCAGAGCACTGAAGCTTTCTTT. Translating it yields CASSVVGQSTEAFF.

The J gene is TRBJ2-5, the V gene TRBV28; D might be TRBD1 or TRBD2, each matching 6 bases. Germline CDR1 is MDHEN and CDR2 is SYDVKM. The ends were cut back, 6 bases at V and 5 bases at J, with 16 bases in the middle. CDR3 length: 14 amino acids. CDR3 nucleotides: TGTGCCAGCAGCCCTACGGGGGCAGGGGAGACCCAGTACTTC. It yields the protein CASSPTGAGETQYF.

The rearrangement joins TRBV5-4 to TRBJ2-7; no clear D. Trimming removed 0 bases from V and 7 bases from J, with 8 bases in between. This CDR3 region has 12 residues. Germline-derived CDR1 and CDR2 are SGHNT and YYREEE (reference sequence). The CDR3 is CASSLGWEEQYF. DNA for the CDR3: TGTGCCAGCAGCTTGGGCTGGGAAGAGCAGTACTTC.

This chain joins TRBV9 and TRBJ2-2, with 8 bases identical to TRBD1. This CDR3 contains 18 residues. V was clipped by 0 bases and J by 5 bases; unmatched bases: 12. Germline CDR1 SGDLS, CDR2 YYNGEE. CDR3 in amino acids: CASSVAIGQGGGTGELFF. CDR3 nucleotide sequence: TGTGCCAGCAGCGTAGCTATCGGACAGGGCGGAGGAACCGGGGAGCTGTTTTTT.

This chain connects TRBV4-2 to TRBJ2-4; tentatively, D is TRBD2 (7 bases). Deletions cut 4 bases from V and 5 bases from J, with 15 bases between. The CDR3 runs 15 residues. Germline loops: CDR1 LGHNA, CDR2 YNFKEQ. The CDR3 reads CASSLGGTTQNIQYF. The CDR3 DNA is TGTGCCAGCAGCCTCGGGGGGACAACTCAAAACATTCAGTACTTC.

The chain links TRBV28 to TRBJ2-7; tentatively, D is TRBD1 (5 bases). There are 14 residues in the CDR3. The V end lost 3 bases, the J end lost 6 bases, and 15 bases lay between the germline ends. CDR1 is MDHEN, CDR2 SYDVKM, per germline. In DNA, the CDR3 is TGTGCCAGCAGTTTCGGCAGGGAAAAGTCCGAGCAGTACTTC. Protein product: CASSFGREKSEQYF.

The J gene is TRBJ2-3, the V gene TRBV5-6, with D unclear. CDR1 is SGHDT, CDR2 YYEEEE, per germline. V shed 0 bases and J shed 4 bases, with 3 bases lying between them. CDR3 length: 12 amino acids. CDR3: CASSLVSDTQYF. The CDR3 DNA follows: TGTGCCAGCAGCTTGGTTTCAGATACGCAGTATTTT.

Concerning this clone itself: This same CDR3 is encoded by further DNA sequences in the sample. CDR3 DNA: TGTGCCAGCAGCTTGGTCGGGGAGGGTCAGCCCCAGCATTTT. It translates to CASSLVGEGQPQHF. This rearrangement joins TRBV5-6 to TRBJ1-5; D not certain. CDR1 and CDR2 from the germline V gene are SGHDT and YYEEEE. The germline V and J ends were trimmed by 0 bases and 6 bases, with 10 bases remaining between them. The CDR3 consists of 14 residues.

The V call is TRBV5-8, the J call TRBJ1-1; weak D call: TRBD1 (5 bases). V dropped 4 bases and J dropped 11 bases, with 15 bases sitting between them. CDR1 is SGHTS and CDR2 is YDEGEE in the germline V gene. The CDR3 has 12 amino acids. In nucleotides, the CDR3 is TGTGCCAGCAGCAGGGTGGGCAGGGCGGCTTTCTTT. Translated, it gives CASSRVGRAAFF.

J is TRBJ1-4 and V is TRBV6-1, with D hard to call. This CDR3 spans 14 amino acids. Germline-derived CDR1 and CDR2 are MNHNS and SASEGT. Trimming took off 7 bases at V and 4 bases at J, with 13 bases between the two ends. This CDR3 is CASKRQNLNEKLFF. As DNA, the CDR3 is TGTGCCAGCAAGCGGCAGAATCTTAATGAAAAACTGTTTTTT.

This chain connects TRBV9 to TRBJ2-1; the match to TRBD2 covers 8 bases. This CDR3 has 16 amino acids. Looked up from germline, CDR1 is SGDLS and CDR2 is YYNGEE. With V trimmed by 5 bases and J by 0 bases, 7 bases remained unmatched. CDR3 sequence (DNA): TGTGCCAGCAGTGTTCGAAGCGGGAGCTCCTACAATGAGCAGTTCTTC. This gives the protein CASSVRSGSSYNEQFF.

The chain carries TRBV28 and TRBJ2-2; D uncertain. The V and J ends lost 5 bases and 2 bases respectively, with 3 bases between them. Looked up from germline, CDR1 is MDHEN and CDR2 is SYDVKM. There are 12 residues in the CDR3. The CDR3 loop reads CASSINTGELFF. The CDR3 DNA reads as TGTGCCAGCAGTATCAACACCGGGGAGCTGTTTTTT.

V is TRBV7-8 and J is TRBJ2-1; 7 bases agree with TRBD2. From germline, CDR1 is SGHVS and CDR2 FQNEAQ. The CDR3 contains 17 residues. Unmatched junction bases numbered 17, after V lost 5 bases and J lost 7 bases. CDR3 sequence reads: CASSPSEGGRPTNEQFF. CDR3 DNA: TGTGCCAGCAGCCCCAGCGAGGGCGGGAGACCTACTAATGAGCAGTTCTTC.